This paragraph reports one TCR beta chain. Antigen unknown. TCRdb's table, derived via immunoSEQ multiplex PCR, lists solely in-frame clones and lacks some. The sample has some 160,000 clones, around nine tenths seen once. The data were obtained in a study of T cell responses to AZD1222 COVID-19 vaccine. Study observations and caveats: Researchers took repertoire samples only after the peak T cell response had come. Reportedly, nearly half of unique spike TCRs recognized epitopes outside B.1.351/B.1.1.7 mutations. CD4 TCRs linked to vaccination spanned spike, dominating at 160-218 and 743-854.

Germline V gene data show CDR1 as SGHNT and CDR2 as YENEEA. V gave up 6 bases and J gave up 7 bases, with 10 bases separating them. The CDR3 extends over 12 amino acids. The material was peripheral blood, obtained on day 0 of AZD1222 vaccination. The J gene is TRBJ1-5, the V gene TRBV11-3; D gene unclear. This receptor was obtained from an adult in good health. This chain's CDR3 is CASSSSAQPQHF. CDR3 coding DNA: TGTGCCAGCAGTTCATCGGCACAGCCCCAGCATTTT.